This T cell receptor (beta chain) was retrieved from a study of shared clonotypes between healthy human individuals. Each sample came from a Caucasian adult donor living in Nashville, Tennessee. Whole-study results and caveats: Naive CD4 clonotypes overlapped across a few donors at around 4.8%. Inspection by rarefaction showed sorted-subset sequencing to be incomplete despite large depth.

The CDR3 runs 15 residues. In germline, CDR1 is MGHRA, CDR2 YSYEKL. V lost 0 bases, J lost 6 bases, and 14 bases lay in between. Evenly divided among several immunoSEQ plates was the genomic DNA of each subset. Libraries were prepared by immunoSEQ multiplex PCR; TCRdb keeps only in-frame clonotypes and omits some of them. The sample consists of about 340,000 clones, roughly 70% of them appearing once. In regard to this clone: Its matching antigen is unknown.

V gene TRBV4-1 combines with J gene TRBJ1-2; D ambiguous. The receptor was derived from a man aged 25-45 years in good health. Material for sequencing was memory CD4+ T cells sorted from blood. The subset is: CD45RA-negative fraction. Here the CDR3 DNA reads TGCGCCAGCAGCCAAGATCCCGCTTTAACACATGGCTACACCTTC. Amino acids: CASSQDPALTHGYTF.